The rows below give T cell receptor beta chains drawn from one sample of a study of cytomegalovirus exposure and HLA in healthy donors. Clones were sequenced by immunoSEQ multiplex PCR, and TCRdb holds only the in-frame ones, with some missing. The sample has some 140,000 clones; roughly four fifths are singletons. The sequenced material came from PBMCs. These receptors were collected from a woman aged 55-69 years in good health and CMV-seronegative. CDR3s include the opening cysteine and the closing phenylalanine or tryptophan. Each record gives: clone size, J gene, D gene, V gene, CDR3 DNA, CDR3 protein. The D gene is left open where the match is weak. Not all rows give a size; the values are once, few, many and, for expanded clones, a class.

- | TRBJ1-5 | - | TRBV5-1 | TGCGCCAGCAGCTTGCGGGGCGGGGAAGATCAGCCCCAGCATTTT | CASSLRGGEDQPQHF
- | TRBJ2-6 | - | TRBV5-5 | TGTGCCAGCAGCTTGAAGCAGGGATTGAGCTCTGGGGCCAACGTCCTGACTTTC | CASSLKQGLSSGANVLTF
- | TRBJ2-7 | TRBD2 | TRBV6-5 | TGTGCCAGCAGTTACTCGAGAGGGGGGGAGCGGGGGGAGCAGTACTTC | CASSYSRGGERGEQYF
- | TRBJ1-1 | TRBD1 | TRBV15 | TGTGCCACCAGCAGATGGACAGGGCCCATGAACACTGAAGCTTTCTTT | CATSRWTGPMNTEAFF
- | TRBJ2-1 | - | TRBV5-1 | TGCGCCACCACCGATCCGGGGGACAATGAGCAGTTCTTC | CATTDPGDNEQFF
- | TRBJ1-5 | TRBD1 | TRBV5-4 | TGTGCCAGCGGGCGACAGGGGAGCAATCAGCCCCAGCATTTT | CASGRQGSNQPQHF
- | TRBJ1-4 | TRBD1 | TRBV30 | TGTGCCTGGAGTGTAACCGGGGACAGGGGGAATGAAAAACTGTTTTTT | CAWSVTGDRGNEKLFF
- | TRBJ2-7 | - | TRBV2 | TGTGCCAGCAGCCAAGTGCTAGAGACCTACGAGCAGTACTTC | CASSQVLETYEQYF
once | TRBJ2-3 | - | TRBV5-1 | TGCGCCAGCAGCTTGGGGGGGGACTTTAGCACAGATACGCAGTATTTT | CASSLGGDFSTDTQYF
- | TRBJ2-3 | TRBD2 | TRBV5-4 | TGTGCCAGCAGCTTTAAGGCGGGAGGGCCTCCGGATACGCAGTATTTT | CASSFKAGGPPDTQYF